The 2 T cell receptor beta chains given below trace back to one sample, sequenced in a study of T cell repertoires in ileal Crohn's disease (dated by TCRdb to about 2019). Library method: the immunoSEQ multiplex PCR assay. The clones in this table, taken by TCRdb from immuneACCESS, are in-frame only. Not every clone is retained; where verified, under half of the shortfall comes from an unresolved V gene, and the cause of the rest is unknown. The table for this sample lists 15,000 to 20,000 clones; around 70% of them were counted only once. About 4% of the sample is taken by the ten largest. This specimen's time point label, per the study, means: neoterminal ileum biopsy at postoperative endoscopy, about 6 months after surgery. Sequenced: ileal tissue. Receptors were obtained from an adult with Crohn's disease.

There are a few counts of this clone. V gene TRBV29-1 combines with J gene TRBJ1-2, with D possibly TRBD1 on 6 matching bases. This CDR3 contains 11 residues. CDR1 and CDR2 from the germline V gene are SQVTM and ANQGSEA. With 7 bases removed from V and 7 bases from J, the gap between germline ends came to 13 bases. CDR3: CSAVVTGGYTF. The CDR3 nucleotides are TGCAGCGCTGTCGTGACAGGTGGCTACACCTTC.

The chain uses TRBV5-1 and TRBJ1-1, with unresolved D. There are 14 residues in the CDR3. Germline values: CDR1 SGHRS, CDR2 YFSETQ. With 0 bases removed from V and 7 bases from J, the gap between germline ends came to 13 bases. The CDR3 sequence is CASSLALRGHEAFF. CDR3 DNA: TGCGCCAGCAGCTTGGCCTTGAGAGGCCATGAAGCTTTCTTT.